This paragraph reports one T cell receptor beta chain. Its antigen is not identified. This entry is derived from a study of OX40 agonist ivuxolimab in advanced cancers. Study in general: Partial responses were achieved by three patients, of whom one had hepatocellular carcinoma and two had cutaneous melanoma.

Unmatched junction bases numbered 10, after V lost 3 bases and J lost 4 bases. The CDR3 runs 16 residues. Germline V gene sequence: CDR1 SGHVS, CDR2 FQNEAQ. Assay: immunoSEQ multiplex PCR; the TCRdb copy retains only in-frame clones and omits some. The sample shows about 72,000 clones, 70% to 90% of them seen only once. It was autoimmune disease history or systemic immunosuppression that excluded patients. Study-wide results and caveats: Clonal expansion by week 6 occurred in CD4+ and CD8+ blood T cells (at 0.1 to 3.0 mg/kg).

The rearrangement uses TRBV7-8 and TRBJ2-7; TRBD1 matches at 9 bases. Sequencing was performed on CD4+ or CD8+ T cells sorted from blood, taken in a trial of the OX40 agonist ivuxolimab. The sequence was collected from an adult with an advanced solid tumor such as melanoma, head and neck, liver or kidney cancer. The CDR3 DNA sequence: TGTGCCAGCAGCTTTCGTCTCGGGACAGGGATTTACGAGCAGTACTTC. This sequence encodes CASSFRLGTGIYEQYF.